Listed below are T cell receptor beta chains from one sample, sequenced in a study of CD8+ T cells in alopecia areata. The data were produced by immunoSEQ multiplex PCR, yet TCRdb's version contains in-frame clones alone and is incomplete. Of 250,000 to 300,000 clones listed, over 45% are singletons. The input for sequencing was CD4+ T cells sorted from blood, taken at week 24, from a patient treated with tofacitinib. The source is a human donor with alopecia areata. Each CDR3 is given with its conserved first and last residue. D genes are given only for firm matches. Expanded clones get a size class; other rows say once, few or many, or leave the size out.

abundance,d_gene,v_gene,j_gene,CDR3nt,CDR3aa
few,-,TRBV5-1,TRBJ2-5,TGCGCCAGCAGCTTGGTGGCTTCGGTGGAACGAGAGACCCAGTACTTC,CASSLVASVERETQYF
-,-,TRBV15,TRBJ1-2,TGTGCCACCAGCGGAACTGAGGGAAGGGCGTCCCTATATGGCTACACCTTC,CATSGTEGRASLYGYTF
-,-,TRBV7-9,TRBJ2-5,TGTGCCAGCAGCGCTAGAGAGACCCAGTACTTC,CASSARETQYF
-,-,TRBV15,TRBJ2-7,TGTGCCACCAGCAGAGGCTCCGCAGGGGACGAGCAGTACTTC,CATSRGSAGDEQYF
-,TRBD2,TRBV5-6,TRBJ2-1,TGTGCCAGCAGCTTTTACCTTTCGGGGGGGCCCCACAATGAGCAGTTCTTC,CASSFYLSGGPHNEQFF
-,-,TRBV7-2,TRBJ2-5,TGTGCCAGCAGTATCGGTGAGACCCAGTACTTC,CASSIGETQYF
few,TRBD1,TRBV28,TRBJ1-5,TGTGCCAGCAGTTTGAGCAGGGGGGTCTCGCCCCAGCATTTT,CASSLSRGVSPQHF
-,TRBD2,TRBV7-2,TRBJ2-5,TGTGCCAGCAGCTCCGGACTAGCGGGGGTACGGGAGACCCAGTACTTC,CASSSGLAGVRETQYF
few,-,TRBV6-6,TRBJ2-1,TGTGCCAGCAAGGTGGCTAGCTCCTACAATGAGCAGTTCTTC,CASKVASSYNEQFF
-,TRBD1,TRBV6-5,TRBJ1-6,TGTGCCAGCGGGCCAGGGGGCTCACCCCTCCACTTT,CASGPGGSPLHF
-,-,TRBV29-1,TRBJ2-5,TGCAGCGTTGAAACCCCCGGGACAATGGTGGAGACCCAGTACTTC,CSVETPGTMVETQYF
-,-,TRBV28,TRBJ2-6,TGTGCCAGCAGGGCCCCGGGACACCCCTCTGGGGCCAACGTCCTGACTTTC,CASRAPGHPSGANVLTF
-,TRBD1,TRBV6-6,TRBJ1-2,TGTGCCAGCACCCGGGACAGGGATCGATATGGCTACACCTTC,CASTRDRDRYGYTF
-,-,TRBV15,TRBJ1-1,TGTGCCACCAGCAGAGACCTCCCCAACCCTGAAGCTTTCTTT,CATSRDLPNPEAFF
-,TRBD1,TRBV7-9,TRBJ1-2,TGTGCCAGCAGCTTGGACAGGCCCCCAAGAGGCTACACCTTC,CASSLDRPPRGYTF
few,-,TRBV4-3,TRBJ2-7,TGCGCCAGCAGCCAAACGGGGGACAGTAATTACGAGCAGTACTTC,CASSQTGDSNYEQYF
few,-,TRBV6-6,TRBJ2-7,TGTGCCAGCGGGGGGACAGCTCCCTACGAGCAGTACTTC,CASGGTAPYEQYF
-,TRBD1,TRBV19,TRBJ1-2,TGTGCCAGTCGACAGGGTGCGGGAGCTAACTATGGCTACACCTTC,CASRQGAGANYGYTF
few,-,TRBV4-2,TRBJ2-1,TGTGCCAGCAGCCAAGATAAGGGGAATGAGCAGTTCTTC,CASSQDKGNEQFF
-,-,TRBV7-9,TRBJ2-7,TGTGCCAGCAGCCTCTCGGTACAGGGAGTCCACGAGCAGTACTTC,CASSLSVQGVHEQYF
-,TRBD1,TRBV5-5,TRBJ1-5,TGTGCCAGCGGGGACAGGGCTGATACGAGCAATCAGCCCCAGCATTTT,CASGDRADTSNQPQHF
-,TRBD1,TRBV28,TRBJ2-7,TGTGCCAGCAGTTTAAGGGGGCAGGCCCGCTCCTACGAGCAGTACTTC,CASSLRGQARSYEQYF
-,-,TRBV29-1,TRBJ2-1,TGCAGCGTTGAAGGAGCGAGCTCCTACAATGAGCAGTTCTTC,CSVEGASSYNEQFF
-,-,TRBV7-9,TRBJ2-5,TGTGCCAGCAGCTGGAGTAGGGAGACCCAGTACTTC,CASSWSRETQYF
-,-,TRBV5-8,TRBJ1-2,TGTGCCAGCAGCTTGAGGACGGTCAACTATGGCTACACCTTC,CASSLRTVNYGYTF
-,-,TRBV9,TRBJ2-1,TGTGCCAGCAGCGTAGGAGGCTCTCAGACATCCTACAATGAGCAGTTCTTC,CASSVGGSQTSYNEQFF
-,-,TRBV7-8,TRBJ1-6,TGTGCCAGCAGCTTAGGAGGCAGTCCTGGAGGCTATAATTCACCCCTCCACTTT,CASSLGGSPGGYNSPLHF
-,TRBD1,TRBV2,TRBJ2-7,TGTGCCAGCAATCCTCGGGACAGCTACGAGCAGTACTTC,CASNPRDSYEQYF
-,TRBD1,TRBV4-1,TRBJ1-5,TGCGCCAGCAGCCAACACGGTGAAGTCAGGGGGACGGTAGCAAGTTTT,CASSQHGEVRGTVASF
-,TRBD2,TRBV5-1,TRBJ2-1,TGCGCCAGCAGCCCGGGACTAGCCCCGAGCTCCTACAATGAGCAGTTCTTC,CASSPGLAPSSYNEQFF
-,TRBD2,TRBV28,TRBJ2-1,TGTGCCAGCAGGCCGGGGGGGCCGGGTGGTGAGCAGTTCTTC,CASRPGGPGGEQFF